Shown below are 9 T cell receptor beta chains from a single sample sequenced in a study of blood T cell repertoires in COVID-19. TCRdb's table, derived via immunoSEQ multiplex PCR, lists solely in-frame clones and lacks some. This table holds 85,000 to 110,000 clones, 87% found once. Source material: peripheral blood. These receptors originate from a man aged 50-60 years in a cohort sampled during active COVID-19.

Regarding this clone: Other DNA sequences in this sample translate to the same CDR3. This chain joins TRBV19 and TRBJ1-1; TRBD1 matches 10 bases. Germline lookup yields CDR1 LNHDA and CDR2 SQIVND (reference sequence). The CDR3 has 14 amino acids. The V and J ends lost 6 bases and 4 bases, in that order; junction bases with no gene match: 5. The CDR3 spells CASRTGGAGTEAFF. DNA of the CDR3: TGTGCCAGTAGGACAGGGGGCGCGGGCACTGAAGCTTTCTTT.

V is TRBV6-6 and J is TRBJ2-3; 8 bases are shared with TRBD2. The trim removed 4 bases at V and 3 bases at J, leaving 3 bases unmatched. CDR1 and CDR2 (germline): MNHNY, SVGAGI (reference sequence). The CDR3 has 14 amino acids. CDR3 loop: CASSFREGTDTQYF. CDR3 coding DNA: TGTGCCAGCAGTTTCCGGGAGGGAACAGATACGCAGTATTTT.

The chain has TRBV5-5 and TRBJ1-2; 8 nucleotides line up with TRBD1. The CDR3 is 14 amino acids. Losses at the gene ends were 4 bases for V and 7 bases for J; bases not matched to a gene: 9. The germline CDR1 and CDR2 sequences are SGHKS and YYEKEE (reference sequence). CDR3 loop: CASSPGGPSGGYTF. The CDR3 coding sequence is TGTGCCAGCAGCCCAGGGGGCCCTTCTGGTGGCTACACCTTC. Together with reference TRBV5-5 and TRBJ1-2, the CDR3 gives the full variable domain: DAGVTQSPTHLIKTRGQQVTLRCSPISGHKSVSWYQQVLGQGPQFIFQYYEKEERGRGNFPDRFSARQFPNYSSELNVNALLLGDSALYLCASSPGGPSGGYTFGSGTRLTVV.

The chain has TRBV6-5 and TRBJ1-2; no clear D. V lost 7 bases and J 0 bases, leaving 9 bases between the germline ends. Germline CDR1 is MNHEY and CDR2 is SVGAGI. CDR3 length: 13 residues. The CDR3 reads CASTRQANYGYTF. CDR3 DNA: TGTGCCAGCACAAGACAAGCTAACTATGGCTACACCTTC.

V gene TRBV19 combines with J gene TRBJ1-2, with D unresolved. V was pared by 8 bases and J by 1 base, with 8 bases between. The germline V gene encodes CDR1 LNHDA and CDR2 SQIVND (reference sequence). This CDR3 region has 12 residues. CDR3 loop: CASYGINYGYTF. CDR3 DNA: TGTGCCAGTTACGGGATTAACTATGGCTACACCTTC.

As concerns this clone: Mismatch with germline at one junction end may stem from a read error. This chain joins TRBV5-1 and TRBJ1-3; TRBD1 might be the D (5 bases). This CDR3 has 15 residues. Germline CDR1 is SGHRS and CDR2 is YFSETQ. The CDR3: CASSLDGHSGNTIYF. The DNA of the CDR3 is TGCGCCAGCAGTTTGGACGGACACTCTGGAAACACCATATATTTT.

The chain links TRBV5-1 to TRBJ2-1, with TRBD2 as a possible D gene (6 bases). In germline, CDR1 is SGHRS, CDR2 YFSETQ. This CDR3 has 13 residues. V lost 7 bases and J lost 5, with 13 bases in between. CDR3 region: CASFEGLNNEQFF. The CDR3 region has the DNA TGCGCCAGCTTTGAGGGACTTAACAATGAGCAGTTCTTC.

The chain employs TRBV7-9 and TRBJ2-3; D unclear. The CDR3 is 14 residues long. V was pared by 3 bases and J by 1 base, with 8 bases between. Germline V lookup: CDR1 SEHNR, CDR2 FQNEAQ (reference sequence). The CDR3 spells CASSFGQGTDTQYF. In nucleotides, the CDR3 is TGTGCCAGCAGCTTTGGGCAGGGCACAGATACGCAGTATTTT.

The chain joins TRBV13 to TRBJ2-5, with D possibly TRBD1 on 5 matching bases. Germline CDR1 reads PRHDT; CDR2 reads FYEKMQ (reference sequence). The length of the CDR3 is 15 residues. V lost 3 bases and J lost 1, with 12 bases in between. CDR3 loop: CASSLGLGLQETQYF. DNA of the CDR3: TGTGCCAGCAGCTTGGGTTTGGGGCTCCAAGAGACCCAGTACTTC. Variable domain in full (rest from reference TRBV13 and TRBJ2-5): AAGVIQSPRHLIKEKRETATLKCYPIPRHDTVYWYQQGPGQDPQFLISFYEKMQSDKGSIPDRFSAQQFSDYHSELNMSSLELGDSALYFCASSLGLGLQETQYFGPGTRLLVL.